This TCR beta chain was retrieved from a study of T cells in Graves' hyperthyroidism and ophthalmopathy. Findings and caveats of the study: The majority of expanded thyroid clonotypes above 0.001 also appeared in blood.

This clonotype has ten or more counts. Antigen unknown. Germline values: CDR1 DFQATT, CDR2 SNEGSKA (reference sequence). This CDR3 spans 15 amino acids. Deletions cut 6 bases from V and 5 bases from J, with 23 bases between. Investigators excluded patients with uncontrolled infection, other autoimmune disease, pregnancy or lactation. TCR beta CDR3 sequences were amplified from RNA transcripts. With the HTBI primer set, the TCR CDR3 went through a first round of RT-PCR. TCRdb reprocessed the multiplex PCR reads via MiXCR and lists one record per CDR3 protein. This repertoire shows 360,000 or so distinct CDR3 sequences, around 18% found once; its top ten account for less than 20%.

The TCR was taken from a woman between 40 and 55 years old with Graves' ophthalmopathy. Sample: blood. This chain links TRBV20-1 with TRBJ2-7; D is ambiguous. CDR3 bases: TGCAGTGCCGCCCTGACGGACCCAGGAAGGAACGAGCAGTACTTC. This codes for CSAALTDPGRNEQYF.